These 27 T cell receptor beta chains came from one sample sequenced in a study of blood T cell repertoires in COVID-19. Libraries were prepared by immunoSEQ multiplex PCR; TCRdb keeps only in-frame clonotypes and omits some of them. The sample lists around 95,000 clones, 81% seen once, with around 11% in the top ten. The sample was peripheral blood. The source of these receptors is a woman older than 75 with acute or convalescent COVID-19.

The gene calls are TRBV6-6 and TRBJ1-4, with 9 bases matching TRBD1. The germline V gene has CDR1 MNHNY and CDR2 SVGAGI (reference sequence). The CDR3 has 15 residues. V lost 6 bases to trimming and J lost 5 bases; unmatched junction nucleotides: 7. The CDR3 sequence is CASSPNRGRNEKLFF. The CDR3 nucleotides are TGTGCCAGCAGCCCAAACAGGGGGCGGAATGAAAAACTGTTTTTT.

The chain employs TRBV7-9 and TRBJ2-2, with 8 bases fitting TRBD1. Germline CDR1 SEHNR, CDR2 FQNEAQ (reference sequence). J gave up 4 bases and V 2 bases, and 6 bases lay outside the gene matches. CDR3 size: 16 residues. The CDR3 region is CASSLSSTGGTGELFF. The DNA of the CDR3 is TGTGCCAGCAGCTTATCCTCTACAGGGGGCACCGGGGAGCTGTTTTTT. The complete variable domain, with remaining parts taken from reference TRBV7-9 and TRBJ2-2, reads DTGVSQNPRHKITKRGQNVTFRCDPISEHNRLYWYRQTLGQGPEFLTYFQNEAQLEKSRLLSDRFSAERPKGSFSTLEIQRTEQGDSAMYLCASSLSSTGGTGELFFGEGSRLTVL.

This clone has a single count. V and J are TRBV5-1 and TRBJ2-3, with 8 bases that match TRBD2. CDR1 SGHRS and CDR2 YFSETQ come from the germline V gene. V shed 3 bases and J 3 bases; nucleotides not matched to a gene: 6. The length of the CDR3 is 15 residues. In nucleotides, the CDR3 is TGCGCCAGCAGCTCCGGGGGGGGGCGGACAGATACGCAGTATTTT. This sequence encodes CASSSGGGRTDTQYF.

The chain combines TRBV7-8 with TRBJ2-1; D is unclear. This CDR3 has 14 amino acids. CDR1 and CDR2 from the germline V gene are SGHVS and FQNEAQ. V was pared by 2 bases and J by 0 bases, with 5 bases between. CDR3 nucleotide sequence: TGTGCCAGCAGCTTAATACTCTCCTACAATGAGCAGTTCTTC. Residues: CASSLILSYNEQFF.

This clone was detected a few times. The J gene is TRBJ2-7, the V gene TRBV21-1; the table's TRBD1 call for D was not verified on the DNA. TRBV21-1 is a known pseudogene. There are 11 residues in the CDR3. CDR3 in DNA: TGTGCCAGGTTGGACAGGATCAAGCAGTACTTC. Protein product: CARLDRIKQYF.

The gene calls are TRBV7-9 and TRBJ1-1, with D unclear. This CDR3 region has 15 residues. Per the germline V gene, CDR1 is SEHNR and CDR2 is FQNEAQ (reference sequence). With 5 bases removed from V and 3 bases from J, the gap between germline ends came to 16 bases. The CDR3 DNA is TGTGCCAGCAGCCCCGGACGGGGTAGTGACACTGAAGCTTTCTTT. Amino acids: CASSPGRGSDTEAFF.

The chain combines TRBV30 with TRBJ1-2, with TRBD1 matching 8 bases. Germline V gives CDR1 GTSNPN, CDR2 SVGIG (reference sequence). The ends lost 6 bases at V and 4 bases at J; junction bases unmatched: 10. The CDR3 extends over 14 amino acids. DNA of the CDR3: TGTGCCTGCTCGGGACAGGCAGCGGTCTATGGCTACACCTTC. Translated: CACSGQAAVYGYTF.

This chain connects TRBV14 to TRBJ1-2, with 7 bases aligning to TRBD1. Trimming took 4 bases from V and 2 from J; bases not matched to a gene: 10. The germline gives CDR1 SGHDN, CDR2 FVKESK. The CDR3 contains 16 residues. CDR3 DNA sequence: TGTGCCAGCAGCCTACGACAGGGTGCGGTAAACTATGGCTACACCTTC. Translation: CASSLRQGAVNYGYTF. The complete variable domain, with remaining parts taken from reference TRBV14 and TRBJ1-2, reads EAGVTQFPSHSVIEKGQTVTLRCDPISGHDNLYWYRRVMGKEIKFLLHFVKESKQDESGMPNNRFLAERTGGTYSTLKVQPAELEDSGVYFCASSLRQGAVNYGYTFGSGTRLTVV.

The chain couples TRBV6-5 to TRBJ2-7, with 9 bases aligning to TRBD1. Germline CDR1 MNHEY, CDR2 SVGAGI. V gave up 7 bases and J gave up 4 bases; unmatched junction bases: 11. The CDR3 spans 15 residues. CDR3: CASTMGGTGRYEQYF. The CDR3 coding sequence is TGTGCCAGCACAATGGGGGGGACAGGGAGGTACGAGCAGTACTTC.

The V call is TRBV28, the J call TRBJ1-1; no reliable D call. V lost 5 bases to trimming and J lost 1 base, with 11 bases between them. Germline V gene data show CDR1 as MDHEN and CDR2 as SYDVKM. The CDR3 length is 14 residues. The CDR3 here is CASSPPSQNTEAFF. The CDR3 region has the DNA TGTGCCAGCAGTCCCCCGAGTCAGAACACTGAAGCTTTCTTT.

V and J are TRBV21-1 and TRBJ2-1; TRBD1, the D gene given by the table, was not confirmed from the DNA. TRBV21-1 is a known pseudogene. The CDR3 runs to 17 residues. Here the CDR3 reads CASSTGSASTGYNEQFF. CDR3 coding DNA: TGTGCCAGCAGCACGGGATCAGCGTCGACAGGGTACAATGAGCAGTTCTTC.

This chain uses TRBV27 with TRBJ2-2; 8 bases map to TRBD2. After removal of 10 bases from V and 0 bases from J, the junction contained 1 base not matched to a gene. The CDR3 runs to 13 residues. In germline, CDR1 is MNHEY, CDR2 SMNVEV (reference sequence). For the CDR3, the DNA is TGTGCCACCGGGGGGGCGAACACCGGGGAGCTGTTTTTT. Translated, it gives CATGGANTGELFF.

The chain recombines TRBV18 with TRBJ1-1, with 7 nucleotides matching TRBD1. There are 15 residues in the CDR3. Losses at the gene ends were 5 bases for V and 1 base for J; bases not matched to a gene: 7. From germline, CDR1 is KGHSH and CDR2 LQKENI. The CDR3 sequence is CASSTPAGGNTEAFF. The CDR3 DNA sequence: TGTGCCAGCTCAACCCCGGCAGGGGGGAACACTGAAGCTTTCTTT.

In this sample, this clone turned up a few times. The chain links TRBV10-3 to TRBJ1-2; D is unclear. This CDR3 is 14 amino acids long. Germline CDR1 and CDR2: ENHRY and SYGVKD. V lost 2 bases to trimming and J lost 4 bases, with 11 bases between them. The CDR3 loop reads CAISEGDGLYGYTF. CDR3 bases: TGTGCCATCAGTGAGGGAGACGGCCTCTATGGCTACACCTTC.

The chain carries TRBV4-3 and TRBJ1-1; 10 nucleotides align to TRBD1. J lost 0 bases, V lost 0 bases, and 10 bases had no gene match. There are 19 residues in the CDR3. Looked up from germline, CDR1 is LGHNA and CDR2 is YSLEER. The CDR3 loop reads CASSQDLPGQGKMNTEAFF. The CDR3 DNA follows: TGCGCCAGCAGCCAAGACCTACCGGGACAGGGGAAAATGAACACTGAAGCTTTCTTT.

V is TRBV6-5 and J is TRBJ1-5; 7 bases match TRBD1. The germline gives CDR1 MNHEY, CDR2 SVGAGI. The V gene end was trimmed by 9 bases and the J gene end by 6 bases; junction bases not matched to a gene: 11. The CDR3 is 14 residues long. Here the CDR3 DNA reads TGTGCCAGTAAGACAGGGAGTCAGGGTCAGCCCCAGCATTTT. It is translated as CASKTGSQGQPQHF.

For the CDR3, the DNA is TGTGCCAGCAGGGGACAGGGGTTAAATGAAAAACTGTTTTTT. Translating gives CASRGQGLNEKLFF. The chain combines TRBV2 with TRBJ1-4; 10 bases match TRBD1. Germline trimming cut 6 bases from V and 5 bases from J; bases unmatched to any gene: 3. Germline CDR1 and CDR2: SNHLY and FYNNEI. This CDR3 contains 14 residues.

The V and J genes are TRBV9 and TRBJ2-2; 10 positions match TRBD2. The V gene end was trimmed by 2 bases and the J gene end by 7 bases; junction bases not matched to a gene: 8. This CDR3 has 16 amino acids. Germline assignment: CDR1 SGDLS and CDR2 YYNGEE. CDR3 coding DNA: TGTGCCAGCAGCGTGGATAGCGGGGGGTATTACGGGGAGCTGTTTTTT. This translates into CASSVDSGGYYGELFF.

Remarks on this clone: Germline is not matched at one junction end, which may reflect a read error. This sample also contains other DNA sequences that code for the same CDR3. The V call is TRBV5-1, the J call TRBJ2-1; 9 bases are shared with TRBD1. Germline-derived CDR1 and CDR2 are SGHRS and YFSETQ. This CDR3 region has 15 residues. Here the CDR3 reads CASSLGQGPYNEQFF. The CDR3 bases are TGCGCCAGCAGTTTGGGACAGGGCCCCTACAATGAGCAGTTCTTC.

The CDR3 DNA sequence: TGTGCCAGTAGTATCAAATCGGAGGGTAAAGCTGGCTACACCTTC. Translation: CASSIKSEGKAGYTF. The gene calls are TRBV19 and TRBJ1-2; D is unclear. The CDR3 runs 15 residues. The V end lost 3 bases, the J end lost 7 bases, and 18 bases lay between the germline ends. CDR1 and CDR2 (germline): LNHDA, SQIVND (reference sequence).

The rearrangement links TRBV27 to TRBJ2-1; maybe TRBD2 (5 bases). In germline, CDR1 is MNHEY, CDR2 SMNVEV (reference sequence). This CDR3 is 16 amino acids long. V lost 3 bases, J lost 4 bases, and 16 bases lay in between. This CDR3 is CASSFVAGRYYNEQFF. The CDR3 DNA is TGTGCCAGCAGTTTTGTGGCGGGCAGGTATTACAATGAGCAGTTCTTC.

CDR3 coding DNA: TGTGCCAGCAGCTATAGCGGGGGTTCATACAATGAGCAGTTCTTC. Protein: CASSYSGGSYNEQFF. The rearrangement links TRBV6-5 to TRBJ2-1, with 9 bases fitting TRBD2. CDR3 size: 15 residues. The V gene end was trimmed by 6 bases and the J gene end by 4 bases; junction bases not matched to a gene: 7. Germline CDR1 is MNHEY and CDR2 is SVGAGI.

This clone was found a few times. The chain combines TRBV14 with TRBJ1-1; 11 nucleotides align to TRBD1. Germline lookup yields CDR1 SGHDN and CDR2 FVKESK. The J segment lost 1 base and the V segment lost 0 bases, leaving 1 base of the junction unmatched. The CDR3 runs 16 residues. CDR3 region: CASSQDGQGANTEAFF. DNA of the CDR3: TGTGCCAGCAGCCAAGACGGACAGGGGGCGAACACTGAAGCTTTCTTT.

V and J are TRBV3-1 (or the pseudogene TRBV3-2) and TRBJ1-5; D gene uncertain. This CDR3 is built from 14 residues. V lost 1 base and J 7 bases, leaving 11 bases between the germline ends. Germline assignment: CDR1 LGHDT and CDR2 YNNKEL (reference sequence). The CDR3 here is CASSQGGGAQPQHF. CDR3 in DNA: TGTGCCAGCAGCCAAGGGGGAGGAGCACAGCCCCAGCATTTT.

The chain has TRBV6-5 and TRBJ2-2; D uncertain. Germline CDR1 MNHEY, CDR2 SVGAGI. The germline V and J ends were trimmed by 10 bases and 1 base, with 7 bases remaining between them. The CDR3 has 12 amino acids. CDR3 loop: CATRRNTGELFF. The CDR3 bases are TGTGCCACCAGGCGGAACACCGGGGAGCTGTTTTTT.

J is TRBJ1-4 and V is TRBV5-8, with 7 positions matching TRBD1. This CDR3 has 15 amino acids. The trim removed 5 bases at V and 3 bases at J, leaving 7 bases unmatched. Germline V gene sequence: CDR1 SGHTS, CDR2 YDEGEE. In DNA, the CDR3 is TGTGCCAGCAGGGCGAGGGGGCGGGCTAATGAAAAACTGTTTTTT. Amino acid sequence: CASRARGRANEKLFF.

This chain links TRBV19 with TRBJ2-2, with 11 bases lining up with TRBD2. Germline lookup yields CDR1 LNHDA and CDR2 SQIVND (reference sequence). The CDR3 extends over 17 amino acids. J was trimmed by 5 bases and V by 6 bases; bases with no gene match: 11. Here the CDR3 DNA reads TGTGCCAGTAGGCCGGGGACTAGCGGACTTTTAACCGGGGAGCTGTTTTTT. Protein product: CASRPGTSGLLTGELFF.